The sequence of this T cell receptor (beta chain) was determined in a study of cytomegalovirus exposure and HLA in healthy donors. Study context: Prior work identified 95 million to 120 million unique TCR beta sequences in around 170 million T cells.

Germline V gene lookup returns CDR1 MDHEN and CDR2 SYDVKM. Trimming cost V 3 bases and J 0 bases; bases outside gene matches: 19. The CDR3 has 22 residues. Details on this clone: Its specificity is not known.

The PCR was carried out with 60 Vbeta primers and 13 Jbeta primers. The assay was immunoSEQ multiplex PCR, and TCRdb's table has in-frame clones only and misses some. The sample consists of roughly 140,000 clones, just under 85% of them appearing once. The study, taken as a whole, reports: It was approximately 170 TCR beta chains that were listed as cytomegalovirus-associated.

The sequence was obtained from a woman aged 60-75 years in good health and CMV-seropositive. Source material: PBMCs. The chain links TRBV28 to TRBJ2-4; 11 bases match TRBD1. The CDR3 DNA reads as TGTGCCAGCAGTTTTAGTGGGGACAGGGGGTTCGGGGACCTACTAGCCAAAAACATTCAGTACTTC. Protein: CASSFSGDRGFGDLLAKNIQYF.